This TCR beta chain originates from a study of T-cell memory formation after mild COVID-19. Study in general: Clusters were largely donor specific.

TCRdb re-derived calls from the 5' RACE reads in MiXCR, one entry per CDR3 protein. The sample includes approximately 260,000 distinct CDR3 sequences, 16% of them seen just once. A remark on this clonotype: The antigen is undetermined.

In germline, CDR1 is LGHNA, CDR2 YSLEER. This CDR3 comprises 16 residues. V was pared by 5 bases and J by 0 bases, with 14 bases between. Study-wide results and limits: In second-wave clones peaking day 37, SARS-CoV-2 specificity remained unconfirmed. Shrinking CD4+ clones resided mostly in CM and EM, and CD8+ ones in EMRA. While clones contracting from day 15 to 85 were balanced between CD4 and CD8, later expanders leaned CD4+.

The sequence was collected from a man younger than 35 who had mild COVID-19 (a few samples of this study predate the infection). Cell type and time point are not known. This sequence joins TRBV4-3 and TRBJ2-1, with a possible D match to TRBD1 (5 bases). The specimen was PBMCs or a T cell subset sorted from them (not recorded which). CDR3 loop: CASSYTKGFSYNEQFF. DNA of the CDR3: TGCGCCAGCAGCTACACAAAGGGGTTCTCCTACAATGAGCAGTTCTTC.